This T cell receptor beta chain was captured in a study of blood T cell repertoires in COVID-19. Study information: Samples taken during acute and convalescent COVID-19 were collected in the United States, Italy and Spain.

Authors' processing steps: Estimates of nucleated cell counts were drawn from the amplification of reference gene primers. TCRdb's table, derived via immunoSEQ multiplex PCR, lists solely in-frame clones and lacks some. The V and J calls and clone size were taken over from that table, and D and trimming were inferred from the DNA. There are about 82,000 clones in the sample; 70% to 90% occur only once, and 18% lies in the top ten. V was clipped by 3 bases and J by 3 bases, with 9 bases between them. The CDR3 consists of 15 residues. CDR1 is SGHAT and CDR2 is FQNNGV in the germline V gene. Material for sequencing was peripheral blood. This sequence originates from a man of 80 years or more with active or convalescent COVID-19. V usage is TRBV11-2 and J usage is TRBJ1-6; D perhaps matches TRBD1 (5 bases). Written as DNA, the CDR3 is TGTGCCAGCAGCTTTTCGGACAACTATAATTCACCCCTCCACTTT. Protein product: CASSFSDNYNSPLHF.